This T cell receptor beta chain is drawn from a study of cytomegalovirus exposure and HLA in healthy donors. With V trimmed by 4 bases and J by 4 bases, 5 bases remained unmatched. The germline V gene has CDR1 SGHRS and CDR2 YFSETQ. This CDR3 is 14 amino acids long. Findings of the study overall: Cytomegalovirus-associated status was assigned to some 160 TCR beta chains.

In the case of this clone: The target antigen is unknown.

The PCR contained 60 Vbeta and 13 Jbeta primers. Only in-frame clones appear in the TCRdb table, and some are missing; sequencing was by immunoSEQ multiplex PCR. The sample spans about 170,000 clones; the ten largest clones claim 0.75% to 0.85%. This TCR came from a young woman in good health and CMV-seropositive. This chain links TRBV5-1 with TRBJ2-1; 7 nucleotides line up with TRBD2. What was sequenced was PBMCs. CDR3 sequence reads: CASSIRDYYNEQFF. Here the CDR3 DNA reads TGCGCCAGCAGCATCCGGGACTATTACAATGAGCAGTTCTTC.